Shown below are 31 T cell receptor beta chains from a single sample sequenced in a study of T cell responses to AZD1222 COVID-19 vaccine. Produced via immunoSEQ multiplex PCR; TCRdb's table is partial and in-frame only. The data contain about 130,000 clones, approximately 88% of them seen just once; the ten biggest clones take up around 5.3%. The material was peripheral blood, obtained 28 days after the second AZD1222 dose. These receptors originate from an adult who received the AZD1222 COVID-19 vaccine.

This clone was detected only a few times. The chain is built from TRBV19 and TRBJ1-5; D unresolved. The germline V and J ends were trimmed by 7 bases and 3 bases, with 16 bases remaining between them. The CDR3 consists of 15 residues. Per the germline V gene, CDR1 is LNHDA and CDR2 is SQIVND (reference sequence). The CDR3 is CASTAPERDNQPQHF. DNA for the CDR3: TGTGCCAGTACCGCCCCGGAAAGGGACAATCAGCCCCAGCATTTT.

The J gene is TRBJ1-6, the V gene TRBV13, with no clear D. Trimming removed 3 bases from V and 13 bases from J, with 13 bases in between. This CDR3 is 13 amino acids long. Germline V CDR1 and CDR2: PRHDT, FYEKMQ (reference sequence). The CDR3 nucleotides are TGTGCCAGCAGCTTCCGGACCCTCGCCCCCCTCCACTTT. It is translated as CASSFRTLAPLHF.

The V gene is TRBV7-9, the J gene TRBJ2-3; maybe TRBD2 (5 bases). The CDR3 is made up of 15 amino acids. Trimming pared 2 bases from V and 1 base from J, leaving 10 bases between. The V gene's germline CDR1 is SEHNR and CDR2 FQNEAQ (reference sequence). The CDR3 sequence: CASSLSGFRTDTQYF. DNA for the CDR3: TGTGCCAGCAGCTTAAGCGGTTTCCGCACAGATACGCAGTATTTT.

This clone was detected a few times. V is TRBV24-1 and J is TRBJ2-7; D gene unclear. V lost 6 bases and J lost 3, with 11 bases in between. This CDR3 region has 13 residues. Germline loops: CDR1 KGHDR, CDR2 SFDVKD. The CDR3 loop is CATSHDRGYEQYF. In DNA, the CDR3 is TGTGCCACCAGTCACGATCGCGGCTACGAGCAGTACTTC.

The CDR3 region has the DNA TGCAGTGCTAGTTGGGAGACTGAAGCTTTCTTT. Residues: CSASWETEAFF. This chain connects TRBV20-1 to TRBJ1-1; D uncertain. Looked up from germline, CDR1 is DFQATT and CDR2 is SNEGSKA (reference sequence). Trimming stripped 3 bases from V and 5 bases from J, with 7 bases between. CDR3 size: 11 residues.

The gene calls are TRBV10-3 and TRBJ1-3, with D possibly matching TRBD1 (5 bases). V lost 2 bases to trimming and J lost 8 bases, with 13 bases between them. Germline loops: CDR1 ENHRY, CDR2 SYGVKD. The length of the CDR3 is 14 residues. CDR3 bases: TGTGCCATCAGTGAGGGGACCGAAGGATACACCATATATTTT. Translation: CAISEGTEGYTIYF.

The DNA of the CDR3 is TGTGCCAGCAGCCAAGGGGTAGCGGGAAGGACACAAGAGACCCAGTACTTC. Translating gives CASSQGVAGRTQETQYF. The genes are TRBV14 and TRBJ2-5; 8 positions match TRBD2. The CDR3 sequence is 17 residues long. Germline loops: CDR1 SGHDN, CDR2 FVKESK. Trimming at V came to 1 base and at J to 2 bases, leaving 9 bases not matched to a gene.

V and J are TRBV30 and TRBJ2-3, with D perhaps TRBD2 (6 bases). In germline, CDR1 is GTSNPN, CDR2 SVGIG (reference sequence). The CDR3 contains 15 residues. Trimming left V 1 base short and J 1 base short, with 12 bases between. CDR3 amino acids: CAWSETGTGTDTQYF. CDR3 bases: TGTGCCTGGAGTGAGACCGGGACTGGCACAGATACGCAGTATTTT.

V gene TRBV5-1 combines with J gene TRBJ2-2, with D perhaps matching TRBD1 or TRBD2 (7 bases each). CDR3 length: 17 amino acids. Germline loops: CDR1 SGHRS, CDR2 YFSETQ. V lost 4 bases, J lost 3 bases, and 19 bases lay in between. CDR3 DNA: TGCGCCAGCAGCCTCGGTTCAGGGGGGGCGGACACCGGGGAGCTGTTTTTT. This gives the protein CASSLGSGGADTGELFF. Combining the CDR3 with reference TRBV5-1 and TRBJ2-2 gives the whole variable domain KAGVTQTPRYLIKTRGQQVTLSCSPISGHRSVSWYQQTPGQGLQFLFEYFSETQRNKGNFPGRFSGRQFSNSRSEMNVSTLELGDSALYLCASSLGSGGADTGELFFGEGSRLTVL.

The rearrangement joins TRBV12-5 to TRBJ1-1, with a tentative D call TRBD1 (6 bases). V shed 0 bases and J shed 3 bases, with 17 bases lying between them. This CDR3 region has 17 residues. Germline CDR1 reads LGHNT; CDR2 reads FRNRAP. The CDR3, as DNA: TGTGCTAGTGGTTTGGTACGCGACAACAGGGCCCACACTGAAGCTTTCTTT. Protein: CASGLVRDNRAHTEAFF.

This clone was detected a few times. This sequence joins TRBV6-5 and TRBJ1-2; no clear D gene. CDR1 and CDR2 from the germline V gene are MNHEY and SVGAGI. This CDR3 spans 15 amino acids. V was shortened by 4 bases and J by 1 base, with 13 bases between the two germline ends. The CDR3 bases are TGTGCCAGCAGTTTCAACTCTGCCTATAACTATGGCTACACCTTC. Its protein is CASSFNSAYNYGYTF.

V and J are TRBV11-2 and TRBJ2-3; no reliable D call. This CDR3 region has 13 residues. Trimming stripped 2 bases from V and 10 bases from J, with 13 bases between. From germline, CDR1 is SGHAT and CDR2 FQNNGV. The CDR3 reads CASSLITSSPQYF. The CDR3 coding sequence is TGTGCCAGCAGCTTAATTACCTCCTCGCCGCAGTATTTT.

The chain couples TRBV9 to TRBJ2-7; TRBD2 aligns across 8 bases. Losses at the gene ends were 0 bases for V and 12 bases for J; bases not matched to a gene: 8. Germline assignment: CDR1 SGDLS and CDR2 YYNGEE. The length of the CDR3 is 13 residues. The CDR3 loop reads CASSVDQAGVAYF. The CDR3 region has the DNA TGTGCCAGCAGCGTAGATCAAGCGGGAGTGGCGTACTTC. Filled out from reference TRBV9 and TRBJ2-7, the complete variable domain reads DSGVTQTPKHLITATGQRVTLRCSPRSGDLSVYWYQQSLDQGLQFLIQYYNGEERAKGNILERFSAQQFPDLHSELNLSSLELGDSALYFCASSVDQAGVAYFGPGTRLTVT.

The chain carries TRBV5-6 and TRBJ2-2; perhaps TRBD1 as D (6 bases). The CDR3 loop spans 15 amino acids. Trimming removed 2 bases at V and 6 bases at J, with 14 bases between. Germline V gene data show CDR1 as SGHDT and CDR2 as YYEEEE. The CDR3 nucleotides are TGTGCCAGCAGCTTATGGGGGCGACGGGCCGGGGAGCTGTTTTTT. The encoded protein is CASSLWGRRAGELFF.

The CDR3 sequence is CASSFVMRDTQYF. The CDR3 DNA is TGTGCCAGCAGTTTTGTGATGAGAGATACGCAGTATTTT. The chain has TRBV27 and TRBJ2-3, with D uncertain. The V end was cut by 3 bases, the J end by 5 bases, with 9 bases between. This CDR3 spans 13 amino acids. The germline V gene has CDR1 MNHEY and CDR2 SMNVEV (reference sequence).

The chain is built from TRBV5-1 and TRBJ2-7; 7 bases match TRBD1. V was clipped by 4 bases and J by 2 bases; unmatched bases: 3. In germline, CDR1 is SGHRS, CDR2 YFSETQ. The CDR3 spans 13 residues. The CDR3 loop reads CASSGTVPYEQYF. In DNA, the CDR3 is TGCGCCAGCAGCGGGACAGTTCCCTACGAGCAGTACTTC.

V usage is TRBV27 and J usage is TRBJ2-2, with a tentative D call TRBD1 (5 bases). The V end was cut by 6 bases, the J end by 2 bases, with 10 bases between. The CDR3 is 14 residues long. CDR1 is MNHEY and CDR2 is SMNVEV in the germline V gene (reference sequence). The CDR3 here is CASSVDRNTGELFF. DNA of the CDR3: TGTGCCAGCAGCGTCGACAGAAACACCGGGGAGCTGTTTTTT.

The count of this clone is one. The V and J genes are TRBV13 and TRBJ1-2; tentatively, D is TRBD1 (5 bases). The length of the CDR3 is 14 residues. In germline, CDR1 is PRHDT, CDR2 FYEKMQ (reference sequence). V was pared by 0 bases and J by 5 bases, with 10 bases between. CDR3 region: CASSLGPGQYGYTF. As DNA, the CDR3 is TGTGCCAGCAGCTTAGGTCCAGGGCAATATGGCTACACCTTC.

The chain links TRBV5-1 to TRBJ2-7; 13 bases agree with TRBD2. Germline CDR1 reads SGHRS; CDR2 reads YFSETQ. The CDR3 runs 18 residues. The junction had 14 bases not matched to a gene; V was cut back by 4 bases and J by 4 bases. In nucleotides, the CDR3 is TGCGCCAGCAGCGGGGGACAATCCAAGACTAGCGGGAGGTACGAGCAGTACTTC. Translation: CASSGGQSKTSGRYEQYF.

V usage is TRBV5-1 and J usage is TRBJ2-5; a weak D match, TRBD1 (6 bases). Germline CDR1 is SGHRS and CDR2 is YFSETQ. V was trimmed by 1 base and J by 3 bases, leaving 10 bases between them. This CDR3 is 14 amino acids long. This CDR3 is CASSLKGVEETQYF. The CDR3 nucleotides read TGCGCCAGCAGCTTGAAGGGGGTGGAAGAGACCCAGTACTTC.

This chain joins TRBV19 and TRBJ1-5, with D perhaps matching TRBD1 (6 bases). V lost 6 bases to trimming and J lost 8 bases, with 23 bases between them. CDR3 size: 16 residues. In germline, CDR1 is LNHDA, CDR2 SQIVND (reference sequence). The CDR3 sequence: CASRVGRGSGIEPQHF. For the CDR3, the DNA is TGTGCCAGTAGGGTGGGGAGGGGGTCCGGTATTGAGCCCCAGCATTTT.

The rearrangement uses TRBV7-3 and TRBJ2-1; TRBD2 matches 12 bases. Germline-derived CDR1 and CDR2 are SGHTA and FQGTGA. The length of the CDR3 is 16 residues. The junction had 9 bases not matched to a gene; V was cut back by 6 bases and J by 6 bases. The CDR3 coding sequence is TGTGCCAGCAGTCTTCTTAGGACTAGCGGGGTCAATGAGCAGTTCTTC. Protein sequence: CASSLLRTSGVNEQFF.

This chain joins TRBV18 and TRBJ2-7; D may be TRBD1 (6 bases). Germline lookup yields CDR1 KGHSH and CDR2 LQKENI. CDR3 length: 16 amino acids. V lost 2 bases to trimming and J lost 2 bases, with 16 bases between them. CDR3 nucleotide sequence: TGTGCCAGCTCACCAACAGGGTCCCCTTCCCCCTACGAGCAGTACTTC. Residues: CASSPTGSPSPYEQYF.

This clone was picked up a small number of times. The V call is TRBV6-5, the J call TRBJ1-3; D unresolved. Germline CDR1 is MNHEY and CDR2 is SVGAGI. V shed 2 bases and J shed 8 bases, with 4 bases lying between them. The CDR3 length is 11 residues. The CDR3: CASSYMHTIYF. The CDR3 region has the DNA TGTGCCAGCAGTTACATGCACACCATATATTTT.

The gene calls are TRBV24-1 and TRBJ2-2; 10 nucleotides match TRBD1. The V segment lost 4 bases and the J segment 2 bases; nucleotides outside the gene matches: 15. Germline CDR1 and CDR2: KGHDR and SFDVKD. The CDR3 loop spans 20 amino acids. CDR3 DNA: TGTGCCACCAGTGACCCCCCGGGACAGGGGTCCCCCACCAACACCGGGGAGCTGTTTTTT. It is translated as CATSDPPGQGSPTNTGELFF.

V is TRBV14 and J is TRBJ2-5, with D possibly TRBD2 on 5 matching bases. This CDR3 is 14 amino acids long. The germline V and J ends were trimmed by 0 bases and 3 bases, with 8 bases remaining between them. Germline CDR1 SGHDN, CDR2 FVKESK. The CDR3 here is CASSQEMREETQYF. As DNA, the CDR3 is TGTGCCAGCAGCCAAGAAATGAGGGAAGAGACCCAGTACTTC.

The V gene is TRBV24-1, the J gene TRBJ2-3; 8 bases align to TRBD2. Trimming at V came to 3 bases and at J to 5 bases, leaving 6 bases not matched to a gene. Germline V gene lookup returns CDR1 KGHDR and CDR2 SFDVKD. CDR3 size: 15 residues. CDR3 region: CATSDPAGAGDTQYF. CDR3 bases: TGTGCCACCAGTGATCCAGCGGGAGCAGGAGATACGCAGTATTTT.

The genes are TRBV19 and TRBJ2-7; D may be TRBD1 (6 bases). Germline CDR1 LNHDA, CDR2 SQIVND (reference sequence). Trimming left V 3 bases short and J 6 bases short, with 12 bases between. The CDR3 length is 13 residues. The CDR3 sequence is CASSIGQGFEQYF. The DNA of the CDR3 is TGTGCCAGTAGTATTGGCCAGGGGTTCGAGCAGTACTTC.

DNA of the CDR3: TGCGCCAGCAGCCGGACAGGGAACACTGAAGCTTTCTTT. Translation: CASSRTGNTEAFF. V usage is TRBV5-1 and J usage is TRBJ1-1; 7 bases are a match to TRBD1. Germline V gene data show CDR1 as SGHRS and CDR2 as YFSETQ. V lost 4 bases to trimming and J lost 1 base; unmatched junction nucleotides: 1. The length of the CDR3 is 13 residues.

This rearrangement joins TRBV12-3 or TRBV12-4 to TRBJ1-2, with D hard to call. Trimming left V 3 bases short and J 7 bases short, with 12 bases between. The CDR3 runs 13 residues. For the CDR3, the DNA is TGTGCCAGCAGTTTGACCCATCGGGGTGGCTACACCTTC. Translated, it gives CASSLTHRGGYTF.

This chain joins TRBV4-1 and TRBJ1-4, with 7 bases that match TRBD1. Germline-derived CDR1 and CDR2 are MGHRA and YSYEKL. The V gene end was trimmed by 7 bases and the J gene end by 8 bases; junction bases not matched to a gene: 7. This CDR3 has 13 residues. CDR3 in amino acids: CASTDRVGEKLFF. The CDR3 nucleotides are TGCGCCAGCACAGACAGGGTTGGAGAAAAACTGTTTTTT.